The 11 T cell receptor beta chains given below trace back to one sample, sequenced in a study of T-cell reconstitution after alpha-beta-depleted transplantation in children. Unique molecular identifiers were incorporated when the TCRbeta library was constructed. TCRdb re-called the PCR reads with MiXCR, one entry per CDR3 protein. In the table there are 640,000 or so distinct CDR3 sequences, approximately 15% of which are singletons. Sequenced material: PBMCs from the stem cell graft donor, taken from the stem cell graft. The receptors were gathered from a human donor who donated a stem cell graft to a child with acute myeloid leukemia.

Concerning this clonotype itself: Possible read error: a much larger clone is one base away. The gene calls are TRBV20-1 and TRBJ2-1, with D tentatively TRBD2 (6 bases). The CDR3 loop spans 14 amino acids. In germline, CDR1 is DFQATT, CDR2 SNEGSKA (reference sequence). The CDR3 DNA sequence: TGCAGTGCTAGAGCTGCGGGATCCTACAATGAGCAGATCTTC. Protein sequence: CSARAAGSYNEQIF.

Comments on this clonotype: This may come from a read error, since a much larger clone is one base off. The V call is TRBV20-1, the J call TRBJ2-7; perhaps TRBD2 as D (5 bases). This CDR3 contains 11 residues. With 5 bases removed from V and 3 bases from J, the gap between germline ends came to 8 bases. The germline CDR1 and CDR2 sequences are DFQATT and SNEGSKA (reference sequence). CDR3 in amino acids: CSAQRDYEQYV. The CDR3, as DNA: TGCAGTGCTCAACGGGACTACGAGCAGTACGTC.

This clonotype was detected many times. V is TRBV6-5 and J is TRBJ2-7; 11 nucleotides align to TRBD1. The junction had 13 bases not matched to a gene; V was cut back by 6 bases and J by 9 bases. Germline CDR1 is MNHEY and CDR2 is SVGAGI. The CDR3 spans 15 residues. The DNA of the CDR3 is TGTGCCAGCAGCCTGCGTGGGACAGGGGGGCCGGGGCAGTACTTC. It specifies CASSLRGTGGPGQYF.

Ten or more counts support this clonotype. This chain joins TRBV4-3 and TRBJ2-3; a weak D match, TRBD1 (6 bases). The CDR3 covers 19 residues. V lost 0 bases to trimming and J lost 2 bases, with 21 bases between them. Germline lookup yields CDR1 LGHNA and CDR2 YSLEER. The CDR3 loop is CASSQEGAAGGLVTDTQYF. CDR3 bases: TGCGCCAGCAGCCAAGAGGGGGCGGCAGGCGGGCTGGTCACAGATACGCAGTATTTT.

The rearrangement joins TRBV5-1 to TRBJ1-1, with D possibly TRBD1 on 5 matching bases. V gave up 4 bases and J gave up 2 bases, with 18 bases separating them. The CDR3 is made up of 16 amino acids. CDR1 is SGHRS, CDR2 YFSETQ, per germline. The CDR3 DNA reads TGCGCCAGCAGCCTCCGGGTTGGGGGGTCCAACACTGAAGCTTTCTTT. Translation gives CASSLRVGGSNTEAFF.

This clonotype was counted at least ten times. V is TRBV5-1 and J is TRBJ2-1; tentatively, D is TRBD1 (5 bases). CDR3 length: 12 amino acids. The germline gives CDR1 SGHRS, CDR2 YFSETQ. V gave up 1 base and J gave up 9 bases, with 8 bases separating them. CDR3 nucleotides: TGCGCCAGCAGCTTGTTACAGGCTGAGCAGTTCTTC. Translated: CASSLLQAEQFF.

This clonotype was counted many times. V and J are TRBV7-3 and TRBJ2-3; D gene ambiguous. Trimming pared 2 bases from V and 0 bases from J, leaving 9 bases between. The CDR3 length is 15 residues. The germline V gene has CDR1 SGHTA and CDR2 FQGTGA. The CDR3 here is CASSLGPASTDTQYF. CDR3 DNA sequence: TGTGCCAGCAGCTTAGGTCCAGCGAGCACAGATACGCAGTATTTT.

This clonotype was seen more than once but under ten times. The rearrangement links TRBV12-3 or TRBV12-4 to TRBJ1-5; 7 bases align to TRBD1. This CDR3 is built from 15 residues. V lost 6 bases and J lost 4; bases outside the gene matches: 9. Written as DNA, the CDR3 is TGTGCCAGCAGCACCAGGGGGTTCAAGAATCAGCCCCAGCATTTT. This sequence encodes CASSTRGFKNQPQHF.

As concerns this clonotype: A read error is possible here, since a much larger clone lies one base away. The genes are TRBV29-1 and TRBJ2-2; D gene ambiguous. CDR3 length equals 14 residues. V lost 4 bases to trimming and J lost 1 base, with 10 bases between them. The V gene's germline CDR1 is SQVTM and CDR2 ANQGSEA. Here the CDR3 reads CSVAGLVNTGELFF. CDR3 coding DNA: TGCAGCGTTGCGGGCCTCGTGAACACCGGGGAGCTGTTTTTT.

In this sample, this clonotype turned up a few times. This chain joins TRBV10-2 and TRBJ2-7; D uncertain. Per germline, CDR1 WSHSY and CDR2 SAAADI. V lost 5 bases and J lost 2, with 10 bases in between. The CDR3 covers 13 residues. For the CDR3, the DNA is TGCGCCAGCAGTAGTGAGCCAACCTACGAGCAGTACGTC. Its translation is CASSSEPTYEQYV.

This clonotype was recorded many times. The chain is built from TRBV6-1 and TRBJ2-1, with 8 bases lining up with TRBD2. The V gene's germline CDR1 is MNHNS and CDR2 SASEGT. This CDR3 contains 15 residues. With V trimmed by 4 bases and J by 4 bases, 6 bases remained unmatched. The CDR3: CASSGTSRIYNEQFF. DNA for the CDR3: TGTGCCAGCAGTGGGACTAGCAGGATATACAATGAGCAGTTCTTC.